This T cell receptor (beta chain) is drawn from a study of cytomegalovirus exposure and HLA in healthy donors. This clone has only a few counts. V lost 1 base, J lost 3 bases, and 10 bases lay in between. The germline gives CDR1 LNHNV, CDR2 YYDKDF (reference sequence). The CDR3 covers 14 residues. It was with 60 Vbeta and 13 Jbeta primers that the PCR ran. Original methodology: Later, an analysis found around 77 million unique TCR beta chains, and roughly 10 million of these were shared. Some clones are missing from TCRdb's copy, which holds only in-frame ones; the method was immunoSEQ multiplex PCR. V and J calls and clone size are copied from that table; D and trimming were computed from the DNA. Here the sample spans approximately 140,000 clones, more than 75% being singletons.

The V gene is TRBV15, the J gene TRBJ2-7; possibly TRBD2 for D (6 bases). The source material was PBMCs. The sequence came from a human donor in good health. The CDR3 is CATSRGGGDYEQYF. The CDR3 DNA reads as TGTGCCACCAGCAGAGGGGGCGGGGACTACGAGCAGTACTTC.